One and the same sample provided the 20 T cell receptor beta chains below, sequenced in a study of blood T cell repertoires in COVID-19. The data were produced by immunoSEQ multiplex PCR, yet TCRdb's version contains in-frame clones alone and is incomplete. In the table there are 90,000 to 120,000 clones, just over 70% of which are singletons. Sequenced input: peripheral blood. These TCRs come from a woman in her forties with acute or convalescent COVID-19.

The chain uses TRBV4-3 and TRBJ2-7, with a weak D call TRBD2 (5 bases). Per germline, CDR1 LGHNA and CDR2 YSLEER. The CDR3 extends over 13 amino acids. The ends were cut back, 0 bases at V and 9 bases at J, with 12 bases in the middle. CDR3 DNA: TGCGCCAGCAGCCAAGAACGGGGAAAGTGGCAGTACTTC. Protein sequence: CASSQERGKWQYF.

The CDR3 DNA reads TGTGCCAGCAGTTGGGGCAGGGGGACCTCACCCCTCCACTTT. It encodes CASSWGRGTSPLHF. The chain joins TRBV6-5 to TRBJ1-6, with 7 nucleotides matching TRBD1. This CDR3 contains 14 residues. Losses at the gene ends were 4 bases for V and 10 bases for J; bases not matched to a gene: 7. Germline loops: CDR1 MNHEY, CDR2 SVGAGI.

The chain joins TRBV6-2 or TRBV6-3 to TRBJ2-7; TRBD1 agrees at 11 bases. CDR3 size: 15 residues. Germline V gives CDR1 MNHEY, CDR2 SVGEGT. V lost 2 bases, J lost 4 bases, and 4 bases stayed unmatched. CDR3 DNA sequence: TGTGCCAGCAGTTACCGGGGGACAGGGGGTTACGAGCAGTACTTC. Protein sequence: CASSYRGTGGYEQYF.

This clone was recorded once. The J gene is TRBJ1-1, the V gene TRBV6-5; maybe TRBD1 (5 bases). The V end lost 0 bases, the J end lost 5 bases, and 7 bases lay between the germline ends. This CDR3 is 13 amino acids long. Germline V gene data show CDR1 as MNHEY and CDR2 as SVGAGI. CDR3 amino acids: CASSYSEGTEAFF. CDR3 nucleotide sequence: TGTGCCAGCAGTTACTCGGAGGGGACTGAAGCTTTCTTT.

The chain couples TRBV9 to TRBJ1-2; TRBD1 is a possible D gene (6 bases). V lost 1 base, J lost 8 bases, and 21 bases lay in between. CDR1 SGDLS and CDR2 YYNGEE come from the germline V gene. The CDR3 runs 16 residues. For the CDR3, the DNA is TGTGCCAGCAGCGTATTCCCAACAGGGTCGAGGGGGGGCTACACCTTC. Translated, it gives CASSVFPTGSRGGYTF.

The V gene is TRBV9, the J gene TRBJ2-1; 10 bases fit TRBD2. The germline V gene encodes CDR1 SGDLS and CDR2 YYNGEE. This CDR3 comprises 15 residues. The ends lost 4 bases at V and 5 bases at J; junction bases unmatched: 6. The CDR3 DNA reads as TGTGCCAGCAGCCCAGCGGGGGGGCGCGACAATGAGCAGTTCTTC. It specifies CASSPAGGRDNEQFF.

This chain connects TRBV7-9 to TRBJ2-4; TRBD2 matches 7 bases. Germline values: CDR1 SEHNR, CDR2 FQNEAQ (reference sequence). J lost 0 bases, V lost 4 bases, and 3 bases had no gene match. The CDR3 runs 15 residues. The CDR3 reads CASSSTGGAKNIQYF. Here the CDR3 DNA reads TGTGCCAGCAGCTCGACGGGGGGAGCCAAAAACATTCAGTACTTC.

CDR3 bases: TGTGCCTGGAGTCCGGGGATCTTCTCACCCCTCCACTTT. Amino acid sequence: CAWSPGIFSPLHF. This chain links TRBV30 with TRBJ1-6; D is ambiguous. The CDR3 has 13 amino acids. V was pared by 2 bases and J by 10 bases, with 12 bases between. CDR1 is GTSNPN, CDR2 SVGIG, per germline (reference sequence).

This clone turned up a few times. The CDR3 nucleotides read TGTGCCAGCAGTGACGTGGGACAGGGGGTCTCTGGGGCCAACGTCCTGACTTTC. Protein product: CASSDVGQGVSGANVLTF. V usage is TRBV6-4 and J usage is TRBJ2-6, with 11 bases lining up with TRBD1. With 2 bases clipped from V and 0 bases from J, the junction kept 3 bases outside the gene matches. Germline CDR1 is MRHNA and CDR2 is SNTAGT. The CDR3 length is 18 residues.

The V and J genes are TRBV15 and TRBJ2-7; 10 bases agree with TRBD1. CDR1 is LNHNV and CDR2 is YYDKDF in the germline V gene (reference sequence). V was clipped by 4 bases and J by 7 bases; unmatched bases: 13. This CDR3 region has 16 residues. DNA of the CDR3: TGTGCCACCAGCAAGAACCCGGGACAGGGGTATGAAGAGCAGTACTTC. This encodes CATSKNPGQGYEEQYF.

CDR3 residues: CATSRDYQETQYF. CDR3 nucleotide sequence: TGTGCCACCAGCAGGGACTATCAAGAGACCCAGTACTTC. V usage is TRBV15 and J usage is TRBJ2-5; tentative D call: TRBD2 (6 bases). V was pared by 3 bases and J by 2 bases, with 7 bases between. Germline V gene lookup returns CDR1 LNHNV and CDR2 YYDKDF (reference sequence). CDR3 size: 13 residues.

The V call is TRBV5-1, the J call TRBJ2-1; 8 positions match TRBD2. In germline, CDR1 is SGHRS, CDR2 YFSETQ. J gave up 9 bases and V 3 bases, and 14 bases lay outside the gene matches. CDR3 size: 16 residues. The CDR3 nucleotides are TGCGCCAGCAGCTCCCTCGAGGTGCGGGGGGCGGGTGAGCAGTTCTTC. Amino acids: CASSSLEVRGAGEQFF.

The J gene is TRBJ2-5, the V gene TRBV5-1, with D tentatively TRBD2 (6 bases). Trimming removed 7 bases at V and 4 bases at J, with 20 bases between. Germline values: CDR1 SGHRS, CDR2 YFSETQ. The length of the CDR3 is 15 residues. CDR3 loop: CASGPDGGDVETQYF. For the CDR3, the DNA is TGCGCCAGCGGGCCTGATGGCGGGGATGTAGAGACCCAGTACTTC.

This clone was picked up one time. In nucleotides, the CDR3 is TGTGCCAGCAGTTACAGGGGACAGGGGATAGATACGCAGTATTTT. Its protein product is CASSYRGQGIDTQYF. The chain is built from TRBV6-5 and TRBJ2-3; 10 bases map to TRBD1. The ends lost 2 bases at V and 5 bases at J; junction bases unmatched: 4. Germline lookup yields CDR1 MNHEY and CDR2 SVGAGI. The CDR3 extends over 15 amino acids.

The rearrangement joins TRBV4-3 to TRBJ1-3; the D gene is possibly TRBD1 (6 bases). The V and J ends lost 0 bases and 4 bases respectively, with 10 bases between them. The CDR3 has 15 amino acids. CDR1 and CDR2 from the germline V gene are LGHNA and YSLEER. CDR3 bases: TGCGCCAGCAGCCAAGAGTGGGGGCGGGGAAACACCATATATTTT. Translated: CASSQEWGRGNTIYF.

The gene calls are TRBV28 and TRBJ1-2; maybe TRBD1 (6 bases). The CDR3 is made up of 13 amino acids. CDR1 MDHEN and CDR2 SYDVKM come from the germline V gene. V was trimmed by 5 bases and J by 2 bases, leaving 9 bases between them. The CDR3 sequence is CASSLGHNYGYTF. CDR3 DNA sequence: TGTGCCAGCAGTCTGGGACACAACTATGGCTACACCTTC.

The CDR3 sequence is CASSRGQGLSEQYF. The CDR3 region has the DNA TGTGCCAGCAGCCGGGGACAGGGCTTGAGCGAGCAGTACTTC. The V call is TRBV7-2, the J call TRBJ2-7, with 9 positions matching TRBD1. The V gene end was trimmed by 5 bases and the J gene end by 6 bases; junction bases not matched to a gene: 8. The CDR3 is 14 amino acids. Germline V lookup: CDR1 SGHTA, CDR2 FQGNSA.

The V gene is TRBV18, the J gene TRBJ2-7; 10 bases match TRBD2. This CDR3 is built from 16 residues. Germline V gives CDR1 KGHSH, CDR2 LQKENI. V lost 2 bases and J lost 1; bases outside the gene matches: 5. This CDR3 is CASSPSRTSGSYEQYF. CDR3 DNA sequence: TGTGCCAGCTCACCAAGTCGGACTAGCGGTTCCTACGAGCAGTACTTC.

This clone has more than one count but fewer than ten. V usage is TRBV2 and J usage is TRBJ2-7; 14 positions agree with TRBD2. V shed 5 bases, J shed 2 bases, and the junction held 2 bases outside the gene matches. Germline loops: CDR1 SNHLY, CDR2 FYNNEI. The CDR3 loop spans 15 amino acids. The CDR3, as DNA: TGTGCCAGCAGTACGGGACTAGCGGGGGCCTACGAGCAGTACTTC. As protein: CASSTGLAGAYEQYF.

V usage is TRBV7-9 and J usage is TRBJ1-1, with 7 bases matching TRBD1. CDR1 and CDR2 (germline): SEHNR, FQNEAQ (reference sequence). The CDR3 covers 14 residues. V lost 5 bases, J lost 6 bases, and 9 bases stayed unmatched. The CDR3 protein is CASSPSTGFSEAFF. The CDR3 DNA reads as TGTGCCAGCAGCCCCTCGACAGGGTTTTCTGAAGCTTTCTTT.